This T cell receptor beta chain derives from a study of Graves' ophthalmopathy and Graves' hyperthyroidism. Overall study: Investigators collected peripheral blood at initial diagnosis, before any treatment was given.

CAS ≥3, NOSPECS ≥4, moderate-to-severe activity and duration under 3 months marked donors with ophthalmopathy. From fresh peripheral blood, 10 ml in volume, the PBMCs were obtained. This clonotype was detected only a few times. Germline is not matched at one junction end, which may reflect a read error. Amplifying from RNA transcripts, the study obtained TCR beta CDR3 regions. An opening RT-PCR round employed HTBI primers and preceded a second-round multiplex PCR. Using its own MiXCR run on the multiplex PCR reads, TCRdb lists one record per CDR3 protein. In the table there are some 750,000 distinct CDR3 sequences, 35% to 50% of which are singletons. The germline gives CDR1 ENHRY, CDR2 SYGVKD. The CDR3 is 17 amino acids.

Sequencing used peripheral blood. The chain links TRBV10-3 to TRBJ1-6; 8 bases are shared with TRBD1. This TCR was recovered from an adult man with Graves' ophthalmopathy. The CDR3 here is CASSYSPGGAQNSPLHF. In nucleotides, the CDR3 is TGTGCCAGCAGTTACTCCCCAGGGGGCGCGCAGAATTCACCCCTCCACTTT.